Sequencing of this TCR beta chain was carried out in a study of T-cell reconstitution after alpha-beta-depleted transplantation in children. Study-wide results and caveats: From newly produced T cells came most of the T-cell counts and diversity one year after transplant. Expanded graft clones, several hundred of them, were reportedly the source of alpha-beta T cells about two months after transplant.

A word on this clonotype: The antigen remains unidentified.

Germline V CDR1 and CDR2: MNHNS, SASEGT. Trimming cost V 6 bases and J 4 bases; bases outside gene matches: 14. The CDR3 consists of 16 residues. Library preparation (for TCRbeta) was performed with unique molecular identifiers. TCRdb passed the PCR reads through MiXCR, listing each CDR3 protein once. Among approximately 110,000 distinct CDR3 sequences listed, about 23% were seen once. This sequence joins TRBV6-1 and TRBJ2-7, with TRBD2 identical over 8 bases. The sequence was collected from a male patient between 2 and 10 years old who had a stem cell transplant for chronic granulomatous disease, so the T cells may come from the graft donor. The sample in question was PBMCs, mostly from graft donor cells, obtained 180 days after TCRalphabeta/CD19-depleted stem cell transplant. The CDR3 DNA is TGTGCCAGCAGCCTTTCAACTGGAGCGGGAGAGTACGAGCAGTACTTC. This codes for CASSLSTGAGEYEQYF.